This entry lists 22 T cell receptor beta chains sequenced from one sample in a study of shared clonotypes between healthy human individuals. Profiling relied on immunoSEQ multiplex PCR, and the TCRdb table lists in-frame clones only, not all of them. The sample lists millions of clones, more than 85% seen once, with under 2% in the top ten. As defined, naive CD8 cells were CD45RO-negative and positively selected for CCR7, with terminally differentiated effector memory CD45RA+ cells excluded. The sequencing sample was made of naive CD8+ T cells from PBMCs. The receptors derive from a young man in good health. Some clones in this sample may be carry-over from other donors' samples.

The CDR3 protein is CASYSGLWETQYF. The DNA of the CDR3 is TGTGCCAGCTACTCGGGACTCTGGGAGACCCAGTACTTC. The rearrangement uses TRBV6-5 and TRBJ2-5; D possibly corresponds to TRBD2 (6 bases). The CDR3 is 13 amino acids. Trimming shortened V by 8 bases and J by 5 bases, and 15 bases separated the two germline ends. CDR1 and CDR2 from the germline V gene are MNHEY and SVGAGI.

V is TRBV7-9 and J is TRBJ1-1, with 8 bases aligning to TRBD1. In germline, CDR1 is SEHNR, CDR2 FQNEAQ (reference sequence). This CDR3 has 16 amino acids. J gave up 0 bases and V 4 bases, and 7 bases lay outside the gene matches. This CDR3 reads CASSSQGALLNTEAFF. The CDR3 nucleotides read TGTGCCAGCAGCTCCCAGGGGGCCCTCCTGAACACTGAAGCTTTCTTT.

The chain employs TRBV6-1 and TRBJ1-3; D gene unclear. V shed 2 bases and J shed 0 bases, with 11 bases lying between them. This CDR3 is built from 16 residues. The V gene's germline CDR1 is MNHNS and CDR2 SASEGT. In DNA, the CDR3 is TGTGCCAGCAGTGAAATGAGACACCACTCTGGAAACACCATATATTTT. Protein product: CASSEMRHHSGNTIYF.

This rearrangement joins TRBV28 to TRBJ1-5; tentative D call: TRBD1 (5 bases). In germline, CDR1 is MDHEN, CDR2 SYDVKM. The CDR3 covers 15 residues. Trimming cost V 7 bases and J 7 bases, with 20 bases left between them. The CDR3 is CASTLQGVYTQPQHF. For the CDR3, the DNA is TGTGCCAGCACCCTCCAGGGCGTATATACACAGCCCCAGCATTTT.

The chain recombines TRBV7-8 with TRBJ2-3; the match to TRBD2 covers 12 bases. The CDR3 consists of 16 residues. From germline, CDR1 is SGHVS and CDR2 FQNEAQ. V shed 5 bases, J shed 0 bases, and the junction held 3 bases outside the gene matches. The CDR3 nucleotides read TGTGCCAGCAGCCGTCTAGCGGGAGGGAGCACAGATACGCAGTATTTT. It specifies CASSRLAGGSTDTQYF.

The CDR3 DNA sequence: TGTGCCAGCAGCTTAGGGCCATCGGGTTCACCCCTCCACTTT. The encoded protein is CASSLGPSGSPLHF. The chain employs TRBV7-9 and TRBJ1-6; D is ambiguous. This CDR3 comprises 14 residues. Trimming left V 1 base short and J 9 bases short, with 10 bases between. The germline V gene has CDR1 SEHNR and CDR2 FQNEAQ (reference sequence).

CDR3 amino acids: CASSLGLAVNTGELFF. CDR3 nucleotides: TGTGCCAGCAGTCTCGGACTAGCGGTGAACACCGGGGAGCTGTTTTTT. The J gene is TRBJ2-2, the V gene TRBV28, with 10 positions matching TRBD2. The CDR3 loop spans 16 amino acids. The ends lost 5 bases at V and 1 base at J; junction bases unmatched: 4. From germline, CDR1 is MDHEN and CDR2 SYDVKM.

CDR3 loop: CASRPRGRPDEQYF. CDR3 DNA sequence: TGTGCCAGCAGACCAAGGGGGCGCCCGGACGAGCAGTACTTC. This chain joins TRBV27 and TRBJ2-7, with 7 bases fitting TRBD1. CDR3 length: 14 residues. Per the germline V gene, CDR1 is MNHEY and CDR2 is SMNVEV (reference sequence). V was clipped by 6 bases and J by 5 bases; unmatched bases: 10.

V usage is TRBV27 and J usage is TRBJ2-7, with TRBD1 identical over 10 bases. The CDR3 contains 15 residues. The germline CDR1 and CDR2 sequences are MNHEY and SMNVEV (reference sequence). V lost 5 bases and J lost 1; bases outside the gene matches: 5. CDR3 residues: CASSNRTGGSYEQYF. The DNA for the CDR3 is TGTGCCAGCAGTAACCGGACAGGGGGGTCCTACGAGCAGTACTTC.

This clone was picked up one time. This CDR3 is also generated by other DNA sequences in the sample. The V and J genes are TRBV19 and TRBJ2-7; 10 bases fit TRBD2. CDR1 and CDR2 (germline): LNHDA, SQIVND (reference sequence). With 6 bases clipped from V and 2 bases from J, the junction kept 1 base outside the gene matches. The CDR3 is 13 residues long. For the CDR3, the DNA is TGTGCCAGTAGCCTAGCGGGAGCCTACGAGCAGTACTTC. It is translated as CASSLAGAYEQYF.

This chain joins TRBV6-1 and TRBJ2-7; 7 nucleotides align to TRBD2. The ends lost 2 bases at V and 4 bases at J; junction bases unmatched: 11. CDR1 and CDR2 (germline): MNHNS, SASEGT. CDR3 length: 16 residues. The CDR3 DNA follows: TGTGCCAGCAGTGAACTAGCGGAGTACCACCCTTACGAGCAGTACTTC. Translating gives CASSELAEYHPYEQYF.

The chain has TRBV9 and TRBJ2-1, with TRBD2 matching 8 bases. CDR1 and CDR2 from the germline V gene are SGDLS and YYNGEE. This CDR3 contains 16 residues. J gave up 0 bases and V 2 bases, and 4 bases lay outside the gene matches. The DNA for the CDR3 is TGTGCCAGCAGCGTTAGCGGGACCCGCTCCTACAATGAGCAGTTCTTC. This encodes CASSVSGTRSYNEQFF.

This clone was seen only once. DNA of the CDR3: TGTGCCAGCAGATTTCACGGGGGAGGGGGATATGGCTACACCTTC. Its protein product is CASRFHGGGGYGYTF. The rearrangement links TRBV28 to TRBJ1-2, with D possibly matching TRBD1 (6 bases). V was pared by 6 bases and J by 5 bases, with 19 bases between. Germline assignment: CDR1 MDHEN and CDR2 SYDVKM. There are 15 residues in the CDR3.

The V call is TRBV19, the J call TRBJ1-2, with 11 nucleotides matching TRBD1. Germline CDR1 is LNHDA and CDR2 is SQIVND (reference sequence). There are 15 residues in the CDR3. The ends lost 4 bases at V and 7 bases at J; junction bases unmatched: 8. The CDR3 loop reads CASSTLRTGGSGYTF. In DNA, the CDR3 is TGTGCCAGTAGTACGCTCAGGACAGGGGGCAGTGGCTACACCTTC.

This chain joins TRBV4-1 and TRBJ1-2, with 10 positions matching TRBD1. Germline loops: CDR1 MGHRA, CDR2 YSYEKL. CDR3 length: 16 amino acids. V trimming: 0 bases; J trimming: 4 bases; junction bases outside the gene matches: 5. CDR3 amino acids: CASSQDPGTGVYGYTF. The CDR3 nucleotides read TGCGCCAGCAGCCAAGATCCCGGGACAGGGGTCTATGGCTACACCTTC.

The chain combines TRBV5-1 with TRBJ2-7; unclear D gene. Germline V CDR1 and CDR2: SGHRS, YFSETQ. The CDR3 contains 13 residues. V lost 0 bases, J lost 5 bases, and 9 bases lay in between. The CDR3: CASSLVVEDEQYF. The DNA for the CDR3 is TGCGCCAGCAGCTTGGTGGTAGAGGACGAGCAGTACTTC.

Comments on this clone: Within the sample, other DNA sequences also encode this same CDR3. This sequence joins TRBV4-1 and TRBJ2-7, with D maybe TRBD2 (5 bases). Germline V CDR1 and CDR2: MGHRA, YSYEKL. The CDR3 has 13 amino acids. V was clipped by 4 bases and J by 0 bases, with 7 bases between them. The CDR3 DNA sequence: TGCGCCAGCAGCCGCGGGTCCTCCTACGAGCAGTACTTC. As protein: CASSRGSSYEQYF.

In this sample, this clone turned up a few times. This chain joins TRBV28 and TRBJ1-2; 10 nucleotides match TRBD1. From germline, CDR1 is MDHEN and CDR2 SYDVKM. The CDR3 spans 14 residues. V was clipped by 0 bases and J by 6 bases; unmatched bases: 1. In DNA form, the CDR3 reads TGTGCCAGCAGTTTATGGGGACAGGGGCATGGCTACACCTTC. This gives the protein CASSLWGQGHGYTF.

The chain uses TRBV4-2 and TRBJ2-6, with unresolved D. The CDR3 has 15 residues. Trimming left V 4 bases short and J 2 bases short, with 9 bases between. CDR1 LGHNA and CDR2 YNFKEQ come from the germline V gene. CDR3 protein: CASSPFQAGANVLTF. The CDR3 region has the DNA TGTGCCAGCAGCCCTTTCCAGGCTGGGGCCAACGTCCTGACTTTC.

This rearrangement joins TRBV30 to TRBJ2-7, with D unclear. V lost 2 bases, J lost 6 bases, and 14 bases lay in between. The germline V gene encodes CDR1 GTSNPN and CDR2 SVGIG (reference sequence). This CDR3 has 13 amino acids. CDR3 sequence reads: CAWSLDPKSEQYF. CDR3 bases: TGTGCCTGGAGTTTGGACCCCAAGAGCGAGCAGTACTTC. Complete variable domain (other parts from reference TRBV30 and TRBJ2-7): SQTIHQWPATLVQPVGSPLSLECTVEGTSNPNLYWYRQAAGRGLQLLFYSVGIGQISSEVPQNLSASRPQDRQFILSSKKLLLSDSGFYLCAWSLDPKSEQYFGPGTRLTVT.

This chain uses TRBV28 with TRBJ1-5, with D possibly being TRBD1 (5 bases). This CDR3 has 16 residues. The germline V gene has CDR1 MDHEN and CDR2 SYDVKM. The V gene lost 6 bases and the J gene lost 2 bases, with 17 bases spanning the gap. The CDR3 reads CASSRTPLKGNQPQHF. The CDR3 nucleotides read TGTGCCAGCAGCCGGACACCTCTCAAAGGCAATCAGCCCCAGCATTTT.

V gene TRBV7-6 combines with J gene TRBJ1-5; 11 bases line up with TRBD1. The germline CDR1 and CDR2 sequences are SGHVS and FNYEAQ. V gave up 5 bases and J gave up 4 bases; unmatched junction bases: 7. The CDR3 has 16 amino acids. The CDR3 DNA sequence: TGTGCCAGCAGCATGGGGGACAGGGGGTTTAATCAGCCCCAGCATTTT. Its translation: CASSMGDRGFNQPQHF.